Presented here are 12 T cell receptor delta chains from one specimen sequenced in a study of γδ T cells in repeated Plasmodium falciparum infection. TCRdb re-identified clones in the multiplex PCR reads via CATT. Here the sample spans 50,000 to 65,000 delta-chain clones, around 1.7% being singletons. Bulk repertoires came from Vgamma9/Vdelta2+ or Vdelta2-negative gammadelta T cells flow-sorted from PBMC. The sequencing sample was made of gamma-delta T cells from blood. The origin of the receptors is a pool of human donors (malaria-infected and uninfected, not separated).

This clone was seen a handful of times. A read error likely explains why the TCRdb protein, taken from a much larger clone, differs from this DNA's translation at residue 9; the protein shown is translated from the DNA. The J gene was not called, though the V gene is TRDV1. This CDR3 is 12 amino acids long. Germline CDR1 and CDR2: TSWWSYY and QGS. The CDR3 sequence: CALFELTGSLIF. The CDR3 DNA is TGTGCTCTCTTTGAGCTTACTGGGAGTCTCATCTTT.

This clone was counted ten times or more. TCRdb records a much larger clone's protein for this DNA, with a difference at residue 15 that likely arises from a read error; the protein given is the translation of the DNA. The chain carries TRDV2 and TRDJ1, with 11 bases fitting TRDD3. TCRdb is silent on the J gene; assignment here came from matching the DNA to germline. The CDR3 contains 21 residues. Germline CDR1 and CDR2: GEAIGNYY and EKD. V trimming: 0 bases; J trimming: 1 base; junction bases outside the gene matches: 18. DNA of the CDR3: TGTGCCTGTGACACCGTTGTACTGGGGGATAAGCCCCTTTACTGCACCGATAAACTCATCTTT. This translates into CACDTVVLGDKPLYCTDKLIF.

This chain joins TRDV1 and TRDJ1, with 7 bases aligning to TRDD2. TCRdb gives no J gene; it was assigned here by matching the DNA to germline. Germline V CDR1 and CDR2: TSWWSYY, QGS. The CDR3 totals 17 residues. V lost 5 bases to trimming and J lost 3 bases; unmatched junction nucleotides: 15. CDR3 sequence (DNA): TGTGCTCTTGGGTTTCTGCCTTCCTCTTTACTGCCCGATAAACTCATCTTT. It codes for CALGFLPSSLLPDKLIF.

This clone was observed many times. The protein in TCRdb stems from a much larger clone and differs at residue 14 from this DNA's translation, likely a read error; here the protein is translated from the DNA. This rearrangement joins TRDV1 to TRDJ1; 8 bases agree with TRDD3. Germline V gene lookup returns CDR1 TSWWSYY and CDR2 QGS. This CDR3 is 20 amino acids long. The V segment lost 3 bases and the J segment 3 bases; nucleotides outside the gene matches: 21. The CDR3 sequence: CALGDSYWGSTGVRPDKLIF. The CDR3 nucleotides are TGTGCTCTTGGGGATTCGTACTGGGGGTCCACCGGAGTCCGGCCCGATAAACTCATCTTT.

This clone was recorded at least ten times. TCRdb's protein, taken from a much larger clone, differs from this DNA's translation at residue 14, likely owing to a read error; the protein displayed comes from the DNA. This sequence joins TRDV2 and TRDJ1; 10 bases fit TRDD3. Germline CDR1 and CDR2: GEAIGNYY and EKD. Trimming removed 2 bases from V and 6 bases from J; junction bases left unmatched: 17. The CDR3 spans 18 residues. In DNA, the CDR3 is TGTGCCTGTGACAAGGGGGATACGGCCACATCGCAGACCAATAAACTCATCTTT. It specifies CACDKGDTATSQTNKLIF.

This clone was detected many times. The mismatch at residue 15 between this DNA's translation and the TCRdb protein of a much larger clone likely reflects a read error; the protein shown is translated from the DNA. The chain employs TRDV3 and TRDJ1; 13 positions match TRDD3. This CDR3 has 19 amino acids. The germline gives CDR1 TVYSNPD, CDR2 GDNSRS (reference sequence). V was pared by 1 base and J by 6 bases, with 20 bases of the junction left unmatched. CDR3 residues: CAFIPTLYWGIRRLNKLIF. The CDR3, as DNA: TGTGCCTTTATTCCTACCCTCTACTGGGGGATACGCAGGCTCAATAAACTCATCTTT.

In regard to this clone: TCRdb lists the protein of a much larger clone for this DNA, which differs at residue 8, so this is likely a read error; the protein given here is translated from the DNA itself. This sequence joins TRDV1 and TRDJ1; D possibly corresponds to TRDD3 (6 bases). Germline V gene data show CDR1 as TSWWSYY and CDR2 as QGS. The germline V and J ends were trimmed by 3 bases and 2 bases, with 19 bases remaining between them. This CDR3 comprises 17 residues. The CDR3 DNA sequence: TGTGCTCTTGGGGATGCCCGACCGGGGATCCATACCGATAAACTCATCTTT. It translates to CALGDARPGIHTDKLIF.

With regard to this clone: TCRdb's protein, taken from a much larger clone, differs from this DNA's translation at residue 13, likely owing to a read error; the protein displayed comes from the DNA. The gene calls are TRDV1 and TRDJ1; possible D gene TRDD3, 5 bases. Trimming left V 0 bases short and J 0 bases short, with 32 bases between. CDR3 length: 23 amino acids. Germline CDR1 TSWWSYY, CDR2 QGS. CDR3 residues: CALGELATSLGGTSRGYTDKLIF. In nucleotides, the CDR3 is TGTGCTCTTGGGGAACTCGCCACGTCACTTGGAGGGACCTCTAGGGGGTACACCGATAAACTCATCTTT.

Comments on this clone: A far larger clone differs by one base, so this is likely a read error. This specimen includes other DNA sequences encoding the same CDR3. The rearrangement joins TRDV1 to TRDJ1, with TRDD3 identical over 13 bases. This CDR3 is 23 amino acids long. Germline loops: CDR1 TSWWSYY, CDR2 QGS. The J segment lost 5 bases and the V segment lost 2 bases, leaving 26 bases of the junction unmatched. The CDR3 is CALGEKEPYYGELGDTQADKLIF. The CDR3, as DNA: TGTGCTCTTGGGGAAAAGGAACCCTACTACGGGGAACTGGGGGATACGCAAGCTGATAAACTCATCTTT.

There are a few counts of this clone. The protein recorded in TCRdb matches a much larger clone and deviates from this DNA's translation at residue 10, suggesting a read error; the protein here is obtained by translating the DNA. V is TRDV1 and J is TRDJ1, with D perhaps TRDD3 (6 bases). This CDR3 has 22 amino acids. Germline values: CDR1 TSWWSYY, CDR2 QGS. Trimming left V 3 bases short and J 2 bases short, with 34 bases between. CDR3 in amino acids: CALGDHHYFSHWAALRTDKLIF. CDR3 in DNA: TGTGCTCTTGGGGACCATCACTACTTCTCTCACTGGGCCGCCCTCCGTACCGATAAACTCATCTTT.

This clone was observed a few times. TCRdb's listed protein matches a much larger clone and diverges from this DNA's translation at residue 15, likely through a read error; the protein shown comes from the DNA. The chain uses TRDV1 and TRDJ1, with 11 bases matching TRDD3. In the absence of a J gene in TCRdb, the DNA was matched to germline to assign it here. The V gene's germline CDR1 is TSWWSYY and CDR2 QGS. The CDR3 is 22 amino acids. V lost 4 bases, J lost 0 bases, and 22 bases stayed unmatched. The CDR3, as DNA: TGTGCTCTTGGGGCCCCTGTTGGGCCTGACTGGGGGATATTGATGTACACCGATAAACTCATCTTT. This translates into CALGAPVGPDWGILMYTDKLIF.

There are many counts of this clone. A far larger clone is just one base off, so this is likely a read error. Other DNA sequences of this sample code for an identical CDR3. The rearrangement uses TRDV1 and TRDJ1; the match to TRDD3 covers 8 bases. Germline V gives CDR1 TSWWSYY, CDR2 QGS. The CDR3 is made up of 21 amino acids. The J segment lost 2 bases and the V segment lost 1 base, leaving 21 bases of the junction unmatched. CDR3: CALGEQAFNWLLGDTTDKLIF. The CDR3 region has the DNA TGTGCTCTTGGGGAACAGGCTTTCAATTGGCTGCTGGGGGACACAACCGATAAACTCATCTTT.